This TCR beta chain was captured by sequencing in a study of cytomegalovirus exposure and HLA in healthy donors. Study conclusions and caveats: It was reported that the classifier diagnosed cytomegalovirus status with high specificity and sensitivity in both the original and validation cohorts. First-cohort TCR clusters were later found to tend to co-occur in the roughly 110 validation repertoires. Rarity held for most TCR sequences, but there were some public TCRs that occurred in many donors.

TCRdb keeps only in-frame clones here, not all; method: immunoSEQ multiplex PCR. The table records some 170,000 clones, about 89% of them present only once. Notes on this clone: Its antigen is unidentified.

Sample: PBMCs. The source is a man between 18 and 35 years old in good health and CMV-seropositive.

The CDR3 region is CATSGRELNTEAFF. DNA for the CDR3: TGTGCCACCAGCGGCAGGGAATTGAACACTGAAGCTTTCTTT. V and J are TRBV15 and TRBJ1-1; tentative D call: TRBD1 (5 bases). Trimming cost V 5 bases and J 0 bases, with 10 bases left between them. Germline V CDR1 and CDR2: LNHNV, YYDKDF (reference sequence). CDR3 length equals 14 residues. The complete variable domain, with remaining parts taken from reference TRBV15 and TRBJ1-1, reads DAMVIQNPRYQVTQFGKPVTLSCSQTLNHNVMYWYQQKSSQAPKLLFHYYDKDFNNEADTPDNFQSRRPNTSFCFLDIRSPGLGDTAMYLCATSGRELNTEAFFGQGTRLTVV.